This TCR beta chain was found in a study of blood T cell repertoires in COVID-19. The overall study: COVID-19 samples collected from the United States, Italy and Spain covered acute and convalescent phases. Sources were T cells, B-cell-depleted T cells, or PBMCs; the material itself was cDNA or gDNA.

Methods used by the authors: Reference gene primer amplification yielded estimated nucleated cell counts. Profiling relied on immunoSEQ multiplex PCR, and the TCRdb table lists in-frame clones only, not all of them. V and J calls plus clone size are reproduced from that table; the DNA served to infer D and trimming. Of approximately 76,000 clones in the sample, approximately 86% were seen once. Trimming removed 4 bases from V and 7 bases from J, with 14 bases in between. This CDR3 is 15 amino acids long. Germline CDR1 SGHTA, CDR2 FQGNSA. The V gene is TRBV7-2, the J gene TRBJ1-6; TRBD1 is a possible D gene (5 bases). Sequenced material: peripheral blood. The sequence was collected from a woman aged 60-75 years with acute or convalescent COVID-19. The CDR3 DNA reads as TGTGCCAGCAGCTGGGGCGTGGGAGGGAATTCACCCCTCCACTTT. Translated, it gives CASSWGVGGNSPLHF.